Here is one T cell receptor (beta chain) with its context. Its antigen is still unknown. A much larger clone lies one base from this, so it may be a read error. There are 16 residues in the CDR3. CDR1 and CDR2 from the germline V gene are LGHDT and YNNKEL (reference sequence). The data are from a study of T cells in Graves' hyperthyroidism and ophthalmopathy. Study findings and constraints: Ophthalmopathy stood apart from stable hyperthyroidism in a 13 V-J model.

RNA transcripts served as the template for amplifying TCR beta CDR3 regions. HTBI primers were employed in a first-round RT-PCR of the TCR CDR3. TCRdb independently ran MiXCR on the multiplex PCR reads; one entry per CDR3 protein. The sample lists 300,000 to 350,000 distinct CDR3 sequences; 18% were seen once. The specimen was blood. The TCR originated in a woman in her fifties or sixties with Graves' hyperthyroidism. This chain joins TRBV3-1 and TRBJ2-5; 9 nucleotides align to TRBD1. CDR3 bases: TGTGCCGGCAGCCAGATACAGGGGGCCGATAGGGAGACCCAGTACTTC. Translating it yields CAGSQIQGADRETQYF.